These T cell receptor beta chains were read from a single sample in a study of graft-versus-host responses after intestinal transplantation. This table comes from immunoSEQ multiplex PCR, and its TCRdb copy is limited to in-frame clones, with some not included. The sample has 50,000 to 75,000 clones, about 94% seen once; the top ten hold about 0.4%. Antigens for these TCRs are unknown. Sequencing was performed on unstimulated CD4+ T cells sorted from spleen or lymph node cells, taken before transplant. The origin of the receptors is a human donor who was the organ donor for an intestinal transplant. The CDR3 runs from the conserved cysteine through the conserved F or W. A D gene is named only where the DNA matches it firmly. Expanded clones get a size class; other rows say once, few or many, or leave the size out.

NA TRBJ1-1 TRBV5-3 once CASSPGKQVNTEAFF TGTGCCAGCAGCCCGGGGAAACAGGTCAACACTGAAGCTTTCTTT
TRBD1 TRBJ2-7 TRBV2 NA CASSPRQGWSYEQYF TGTGCCAGCAGCCCCAGACAGGGGTGGTCCTACGAGCAGTACTTC
NA TRBJ1-1 TRBV6-5 NA CASRTREELNTEAFF TGTGCCAGCAGGACCCGGGAGGAATTGAACACTGAAGCTTTCTTT
TRBD1 TRBJ1-2 TRBV27 NA CASSFLPGQGTYGYTF TGTGCCAGCAGTTTTTTACCGGGACAGGGGACCTATGGCTACACCTTC
NA TRBJ2-7 TRBV6-5 NA CASSYPPGVSYEQYF TGTGCCAGCAGTTACCCACCGGGGGTAAGCTACGAGCAGTACTTC
TRBD1 TRBJ2-5 TRBV15 NA CATSRDFKVRQGRETQYF TGTGCCACCAGCAGAGATTTCAAGGTTAGACAGGGACGGGAGACCCAGTACTTC
TRBD1 TRBJ2-5 TRBV7-3 NA CASSSRTGGTQYF TGTGCCAGCAGCAGCCGGACAGGGGGGACCCAGTACTTC
TRBD1 TRBJ2-3 TRBV6-5 once CASRSGTASTDTQYF TGTGCCAGCAGGTCCGGGACAGCGAGCACAGATACGCAGTATTTT
TRBD1 TRBJ2-7 TRBV6-1 once CASTRTGGIAGEQYF TGTGCCAGCACCCGGACAGGGGGAATAGCCGGCGAGCAGTACTTC
NA TRBJ2-1 TRBV2 NA CASRQISSYNEQFF TGTGCCAGCAGACAGATTAGCTCCTACAATGAGCAGTTCTTC
NA TRBJ2-7 TRBV5-1 NA CASSPGMGFYEQYF TGCGCCAGCAGCCCAGGGATGGGATTCTACGAGCAGTACTTC
NA TRBJ2-5 TRBV7-2 NA CASSLVGETQYF TGTGCCAGCAGCTTAGTTGGGGAGACCCAGTACTTC
NA TRBJ1-2 TRBV20-1 NA CSARALNGYTF TGCAGTGCTAGAGCTCTAAATGGCTACACCTTC
TRBD1 TRBJ2-1 TRBV6-5 NA CASSYFRGHEQFF TGTGCCAGCAGTTACTTCAGGGGGCATGAGCAGTTCTTC
TRBD2 TRBJ2-1 TRBV9 NA CASSALAGSYNEQFF TGTGCCAGCAGCGCTCTAGCGGGGTCCTACAATGAGCAGTTCTTC
TRBD1 TRBJ1-1 TRBV2 NA CASSEVTGQTEAFF TGTGCCAGCAGTGAAGTGACAGGGCAAACTGAAGCTTTCTTT
NA TRBJ2-1 TRBV5-1 NA CASSLVVSGGGLARQYNEQFF TGCGCCAGCAGCTTGGTGGTGAGCGGCGGGGGCCTGGCGCGCCAGTACAATGAGCAGTTCTTC
NA TRBJ2-7 TRBV11-2 NA CASSLGTKYEQYF TGTGCCAGCAGCTTAGGGACAAAATACGAGCAGTACTTC
TRBD1 TRBJ2-2 TRBV6-1 NA CASSEPWTGFAGELFF TGTGCCAGCAGTGAACCCTGGACAGGGTTTGCTGGGGAGCTGTTTTTT
TRBD2 TRBJ2-1 TRBV27 NA CASRTSGGNEQFF TGTGCCAGCAGGACTAGCGGGGGGAATGAGCAGTTCTTC
TRBD2 TRBJ2-7 TRBV7-2 NA CASSATSGGTEQYF TGTGCCAGCAGCGCCACTAGCGGGGGCACCGAGCAGTACTTC
NA TRBJ2-7 TRBV19 NA CASSRTQDHPEAQYF TGTGCCAGTAGCCGAACACAGGACCACCCTGAAGCGCAGTACTTC
TRBD2 TRBJ2-1 TRBV10-3 NA CAISESRGLAGGHSYNEQFF TGTGCCATCAGTGAGTCGAGGGGCCTAGCGGGGGGCCACTCCTACAATGAGCAGTTCTTC
NA TRBJ2-3 TRBV7-3 NA CASRLGGGTDTQYF TGTGCCAGCAGACTGGGGGGCGGCACAGATACGCAGTATTTT
TRBD1 TRBJ1-2 TRBV19 once CASSTGGHGYTF TGTGCCAGTAGTACAGGGGGCCATGGCTACACCTTC
TRBD2 TRBJ2-1 TRBV7-6 NA CASSRWTSSHNEQFF TGTGCCAGCAGCCGATGGACTAGCTCACACAATGAGCAGTTCTTC
TRBD2 TRBJ2-1 TRBV5-1 NA CASSLVTSGGTYNEQFF TGCGCCAGCAGCTTGGTCACTAGCGGGGGGACCTACAATGAGCAGTTCTTC
NA TRBJ1-1 TRBV4-2 once CASSQVNTEAFF TGTGCCAGCAGCCAAGTGAACACTGAAGCTTTCTTT
TRBD2 TRBJ2-5 TRBV7-9 NA CASSSRERETQYF TGTGCCAGCAGCTCGCGGGAGCGCGAGACCCAGTACTTC
TRBD1 TRBJ2-5 TRBV18 NA CASSPFDRVEETQYF TGTGCCAGCTCACCTTTCGACAGGGTCGAGGAGACCCAGTACTTC
NA TRBJ2-1 TRBV15 NA CATSRGGASSYNEQFF TGTGCCACCAGCAGAGGCGGGGCGAGCTCCTACAATGAGCAGTTCTTC
NA TRBJ1-1 TRBV2 NA CASSIQGNTEAFF TGTGCCAGCAGTATACAGGGGAACACTGAAGCTTTCTTT
TRBD1 TRBJ2-1 TRBV6-1 NA CASRRTGNEQFF TGTGCCAGCAGAAGGACAGGGAATGAGCAGTTCTTC
NA TRBJ2-1 TRBV2 NA CAGAGNNEQFF TGTGCCGGCGCGGGGAACAATGAGCAGTTCTTC
NA TRBJ1-1 TRBV11-2 NA CASSLPETGEAFF TGTGCCAGCAGCCTCCCCGAGACTGGAGAAGCTTTCTTT
TRBD2 TRBJ2-5 TRBV5-5 NA CASSLFRGGRETQYF TGTGCCAGCAGCTTGTTTCGGGGGGGCCGGGAGACCCAGTACTTC
TRBD1 TRBJ1-1 TRBV7-2 NA CASSLRQGGFYTEAFF TGTGCCAGCAGCTTAAGACAGGGGGGGTTCTACACTGAAGCTTTCTTT
NA TRBJ1-4 TRBV20-1 NA CSAYRSRLFF TGCAGTGCCTACAGGTCTAGACTGTTTTTT